What follows describes a single T cell receptor beta chain. Germline assignment: CDR1 GTSNPN and CDR2 SVGIG (reference sequence). Trimming stripped 4 bases from V and 8 bases from J, with 15 bases between. This CDR3 is built from 13 residues. The sample is drawn from a study of blood T cell repertoires in COVID-19. Here immunoSEQ multiplex PCR was the method, and the copy in TCRdb shows in-frame clones only, minus some. The data show 350,000 to 400,000 clones, about 90% seen once. The TCR sequence derives from a woman aged 25 to 45 who had recovered from COVID-19. The rearrangement joins TRBV30 to TRBJ1-3; D is uncertain. Sequenced input: PBMCs or T cells enriched from blood (not recorded which). CDR3 coding DNA: TGTGCCTGGAATCGCCAACCGGGAGACACCATATATTTT. The encoded protein is CAWNRQPGDTIYF.